This entry lists 5 T cell receptor beta chains sequenced from one sample in a study of glioma-infiltrating T cells after dendritic cell vaccination. Sequencing was performed with immunoSEQ multiplex PCR; in TCRdb, only in-frame clones are kept and a portion is missing. The data contain 80,000 to 100,000 clones, 70% to 80% of them seen just once; the ten biggest clones take up under 7%. The specimen was blood, collected before dendritic cell vaccination. These receptors all come from a human donor with glioblastoma.

This clone appeared a single time. The chain employs TRBV25-1 and TRBJ1-2; D is possibly TRBD1 (5 bases). V lost 1 base, J lost 5 bases, and 11 bases lay in between. Germline assignment: CDR1 MGHDK and CDR2 SYGVNS. The CDR3 has 14 amino acids. This chain's CDR3 is CASSESGREYGYTF. DNA of the CDR3: TGTGCCAGCAGTGAATCAGGGAGGGAGTATGGCTACACCTTC.

Regarding this clone: At one of its ends the junction is not consistent with the germline gene, which may arise from a read error. The CDR3 nucleotides read TGTGTCAGCACCTCACAGGGGCTTGTTACTGAAGCTTTCTTT. Its translation: CVSTSQGLVTEAFF. This chain uses TRBV6-5 with TRBJ1-1; 7 bases line up with TRBD1. Looked up from germline, CDR1 is MNHEY and CDR2 is SVGAGI. The CDR3 sequence is 14 residues long.

The rearrangement links TRBV21-1 to TRBJ1-5; no check of the table's D call, TRBD1, against the DNA was made. TRBV21-1 represents a pseudogene. The CDR3 extends over 14 amino acids. The CDR3 reads CASIAGTVNQPQHF. The CDR3 coding sequence is TGTGCCAGCATAGCAGGGACAGTCAATCAGCCCCAGCATTTT.

This clone was detected only a few times. The CDR3 bases are TGTGCCTCTGCTAAGACTAGCGGCTACAATGAGCAGTTCTTC. Translation gives CASAKTSGYNEQFF. The rearrangement uses TRBV10-3 and TRBJ2-1; TRBD2 matches 9 bases. Trimming at V came to 11 bases and at J to 3 bases, leaving 8 bases not matched to a gene. Germline CDR1 is ENHRY and CDR2 is SYGVKD. The CDR3 is made up of 14 amino acids.

The chain employs TRBV30 and TRBJ1-5; 8 nucleotides agree with TRBD1. The CDR3 sequence is 13 residues long. Losses at the gene ends were 5 bases for V and 7 bases for J; bases not matched to a gene: 7. Germline values: CDR1 GTSNPN, CDR2 SVGIG (reference sequence). The CDR3 DNA follows: TGTGCCTGGGCCGCAGGGGGCGACCAGCCCCAGCATTTT. This sequence encodes CAWAAGGDQPQHF.